This T cell receptor beta chain was recorded in a study of PD-1 blockade in classical Hodgkin lymphoma. V lost 4 bases and J 4 bases, leaving 11 bases between the germline ends. Germline CDR1 SGHDT, CDR2 YYEEEE. This CDR3 spans 13 amino acids. General observations from the study: Newly diagnosed patients reportedly had lower baseline TCR diversity than healthy donors. The authors have not defined what causes the repertoire differences, possibly disease activity or prior therapy. Unlike CD8+ TCR diversity, which did not rise significantly by C4D1, CD4+ TCR diversity did.

As for this clone: Antigen unknown.

Autologous stem cell transplantation was followed by relapse in every patient, and brentuximab vedotin exposure varied. Magnetic depletion of unwanted cells isolated CD4+ T cells from thawed PBMCs. The data were produced by immunoSEQ multiplex PCR, yet TCRdb's version contains in-frame clones alone and is incomplete. The table includes approximately 25,000 clones, 84% detected once. The chain recombines TRBV5-6 with TRBJ1-1; D unresolved. The sample was CD4+ T cells from blood, taken at baseline. The sequence derives from a human donor with classical Hodgkin lymphoma. The CDR3 reads CASSRPHSTEAFF. The CDR3 DNA reads as TGTGCCAGCAGCCGCCCACACTCCACTGAAGCTTTCTTT.